This T cell receptor beta chain appears in the sequencing data of a study of cytomegalovirus exposure and HLA in healthy donors. Germline CDR1 is SGHRS and CDR2 is YFSETQ. V shed 2 bases and J 3 bases; nucleotides not matched to a gene: 4. The CDR3 contains 15 residues. Researchers ran the PCR with 60 Vbeta and 13 Jbeta primers. Libraries were prepared by immunoSEQ multiplex PCR; TCRdb keeps only in-frame clonotypes and omits some of them. This sample carries 150,000 to 200,000 clones, around 79% of them seen once, and the ten largest clones take around 0.89%. V usage is TRBV5-1 and J usage is TRBJ2-2; 7 nucleotides agree with TRBD2. Sample: PBMCs. This clonotype originated in a woman between 45 and 65 years old in good health and CMV-seropositive. CDR3 nucleotide sequence: TGCGCCAGCAGCTTACTAGCGAGGGACACCGGGGAGCTGTTTTTT. Residues: CASSLLARDTGELFF.